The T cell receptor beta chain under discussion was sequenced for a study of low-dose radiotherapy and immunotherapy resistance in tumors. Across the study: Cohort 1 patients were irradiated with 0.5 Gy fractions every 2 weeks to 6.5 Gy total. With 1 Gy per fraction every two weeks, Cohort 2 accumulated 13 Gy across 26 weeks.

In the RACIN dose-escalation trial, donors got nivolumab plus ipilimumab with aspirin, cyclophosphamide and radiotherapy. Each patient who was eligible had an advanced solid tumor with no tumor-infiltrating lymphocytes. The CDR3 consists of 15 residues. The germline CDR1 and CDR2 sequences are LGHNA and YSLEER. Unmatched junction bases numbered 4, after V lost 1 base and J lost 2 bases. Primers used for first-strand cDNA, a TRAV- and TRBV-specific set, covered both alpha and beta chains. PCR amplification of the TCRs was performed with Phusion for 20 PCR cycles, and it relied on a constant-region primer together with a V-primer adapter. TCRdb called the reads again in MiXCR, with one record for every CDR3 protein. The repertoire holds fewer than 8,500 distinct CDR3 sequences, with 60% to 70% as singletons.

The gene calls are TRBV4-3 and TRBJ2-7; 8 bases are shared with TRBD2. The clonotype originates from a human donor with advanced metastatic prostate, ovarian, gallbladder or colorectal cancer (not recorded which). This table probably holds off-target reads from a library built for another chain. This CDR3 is CASSQAPGLAYEQYF. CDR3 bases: TGCGCCAGCAGCCAAGCCCCGGGACTAGCCTACGAGCAGTACTTC.